A selection of T cell receptor beta chains follows, all from one sample in a study of identical twins. TCRdb called the 5' RACE reads again in MiXCR, with one record for every CDR3 protein. Of a few hundred thousand distinct CDR3 sequences in the sample, approximately 8.6% were seen once. These same records also appear under a second study, on yellow fever vaccine responses in identical twins.

Specimen: CD8+ T cells sorted from blood. The receptors were gathered from a woman under 30 in good health. Each CDR3 is given with its conserved first and last residue. A D gene is named only where the DNA matches it firmly. For some rows the clone size is stated as once, few or many, or as a class when expanded; others skip it.

j_gene,abundance,v_gene,d_gene,CDR3nt,CDR3aa
TRBJ2-2,.,TRBV6-2/TRBV6-3,TRBD1,TGTGCCAGCAGTTACCCCGACAGGGCCGGGGAGCTGTTTTTT,CASSYPDRAGELFF
TRBJ2-5,many,TRBV12-3/TRBV12-4,.,TGTGCCAGCAGTCCCCTCTCAGGGATCGCAGAGACCCAGTACTTC,CASSPLSGIAETQYF
TRBJ1-3,.,TRBV9,.,TGTGCCAGCAGCGTAGAGGGGGGATCTGGAAACACCATATATTTT,CASSVEGGSGNTIYF
TRBJ2-1,many,TRBV12-3/TRBV12-4,.,TGTGCCAGCAGTTTACTGGGGTCAAGCGAGCAGTTCTTC,CASSLLGSSEQFF
TRBJ2-5,.,TRBV25-1,TRBD2,TGTGCCAGCAAACTAGCGGGGGGGCCCCAAGAGACCCAGTACTTC,CASKLAGGPQETQYF
TRBJ2-6,.,TRBV28,.,TGTGCCAGCAGTTTATTTGGCAGAGTCTCTGGGGCCAACGTCCTGACTTTC,CASSLFGRVSGANVLTF
TRBJ2-5,many,TRBV12-3/TRBV12-4,TRBD2,TGTGCCAGCAGACGGACTAGCGGGGGGACCCAAGAGACCCAGTACTTC,CASRRTSGGTQETQYF
TRBJ2-1,many,TRBV7-9,TRBD2,TGTGCCAGCAGCGCCAGACTAGCGAGTTACAATGAGCAGTTCTTC,CASSARLASYNEQFF
TRBJ2-2,few,TRBV6-5,.,TGTGCCAGCAGTTACTCGAACTACCCCGGGGAGCTGTTTTTT,CASSYSNYPGELFF
TRBJ2-1,.,TRBV29-1,.,TGCAGCGTTGAACTTGGGGGAAAGGCGGGGCAGTTCTTC,CSVELGGKAGQFF
TRBJ2-5,.,TRBV29-1,TRBD2,TGCAGCGTTGAAGGCGTTCTGGGACTAGCGGGAGTAGTCCAAGAGACCCAGTACTTC,CSVEGVLGLAGVVQETQYF
TRBJ2-4,.,TRBV6-1,TRBD2,TGTGCCAGCAGCCCTAGCGGGGGAAACATTCAGTACTTC,CASSPSGGNIQYF
TRBJ2-7,.,TRBV9,.,TGTGCCAGCAGCCCCCACCCGGATCCTGTAGAAGAGCAGTACTTC,CASSPHPDPVEEQYF
TRBJ2-7,few,TRBV6-1,.,TGTGCCAGCAGTGAATTGATGTTCCCCGAGCAGTACTTC,CASSELMFPEQYF
TRBJ2-6,.,TRBV24-1,TRBD1,TGTGCCACCAGTGGCGCCGGGACAGGGCCCTCTGGGGCCAACGTCCTGACTTTC,CATSGAGTGPSGANVLTF
TRBJ2-7,.,TRBV29-1,.,TGCAGCGTTGTGTGGTGGGCAGGGAACGAGCAGTACTTC,CSVVWWAGNEQYF
TRBJ2-1,few,TRBV10-3,.,TGTGCCATCAGCGATAGCGGCAGCTCCTACAATGAGCAGTTCTTC,CAISDSGSSYNEQFF
TRBJ2-7,.,TRBV4-2,TRBD2,TGTGCCAGCAGCCAAGATCCGCGGACTAGCGCAAGTGCCTACGAGCAGTACTTC,CASSQDPRTSASAYEQYF
TRBJ2-1,few,TRBV9,TRBD2,TGTGCCAGCAGCGCCCCGAGCGAACGGGGGGGCCATGAGCAGTTCTTC,CASSAPSERGGHEQFF
TRBJ2-7,many,TRBV19,TRBD1,TGTGCCAGTAGTATCCGACAGGGGTGGGAGCAGTACTTC,CASSIRQGWEQYF
TRBJ2-7,many,TRBV12-3/TRBV12-4,TRBD2,TGTGCCAGCAGTCCCCGGGGGGACGGACTCAGCTCCTACGAGCAGTACTTC,CASSPRGDGLSSYEQYF
TRBJ2-3,many,TRBV29-1,.,TGCAGCGTTGAAGATGATGGCAACCCAAGCACAGATACGCAGTATTTT,CSVEDDGNPSTDTQYF
TRBJ2-3,.,TRBV4-1,.,TGCGCCAGCAGCCAAGATAAAGGGGGAGTGGACACAGATACGCAGTATTTT,CASSQDKGGVDTDTQYF
TRBJ2-3,many,TRBV15,TRBD2,TGTGCCACCAGCGTAACTAGCGGGGATACGCAGTATTTT,CATSVTSGDTQYF
TRBJ1-4,many,TRBV4-2,.,TGTGCCAGCAGCTCCATTTTCTACAGGGAAGATGAAAAACTGTTTTTT,CASSSIFYREDEKLFF
TRBJ2-1,few,TRBV7-8,TRBD2,TGTGCCAGCAGCTCCCCGGGCCAGTGGCGGGGGGGTTCAAATGAGCAGTTCTTC,CASSSPGQWRGGSNEQFF
TRBJ2-7,.,TRBV7-2,TRBD2,TGTGCCAGCAGCTTTGACGGGAGGGTCTCCTACGAGCAGTACTTC,CASSFDGRVSYEQYF
TRBJ2-3,few,TRBV20-1,TRBD2,TGCAGTGCTAGAGTCCGCGGGGGGGGTGTAGATACGCAGTATTTT,CSARVRGGGVDTQYF
TRBJ2-1,few,TRBV24-1,.,TGTGCCACCAGTGATAAACAGGGAATTTCCTACAATGAGCAGTTCTTC,CATSDKQGISYNEQFF
TRBJ2-5,few,TRBV4-2,TRBD2,TGTGCCAGCAGCCAAGAGCGGGGGGGCGAAGAGACCCAGTACTTC,CASSQERGGEETQYF
TRBJ1-2,few,TRBV5-1,TRBD1,TGCGCCAGCAGCTTGGCCGACAGGGACTATGGCTACACCTTC,CASSLADRDYGYTF
TRBJ1-2,.,TRBV29-1,.,TGCAGCGTCGGGAGGGTCTCTCAGTATGGCTACACCTTC,CSVGRVSQYGYTF
TRBJ2-1,few,TRBV9,TRBD2,TGTGCCAGCAGCGTAGCATCGGGAGGCGGTGAGCAGTTCTTC,CASSVASGGGEQFF
TRBJ2-7,.,TRBV27,TRBD2,TGTGCCAGCAGTTTTGGGGGGGTGGTTTACGAGCAGTACTTC,CASSFGGVVYEQYF
TRBJ2-7,few,TRBV4-3,.,TGCGCCAGCAGCCATGTCGAAGGGGCTGTGGACGAGCAGTACTTC,CASSHVEGAVDEQYF
TRBJ2-7,few,TRBV7-9,.,TGTGCCAGCAGCTTACGTCCGGGCGGTGGTGAGGGCTACGAGCAGTACTTC,CASSLRPGGGEGYEQYF
TRBJ2-1,.,TRBV12-5,TRBD1,TGTGCTAGTGGTTTTCCCGGGACAGGGTCAATACCGTTGGGTGAGCAGTTCTTC,CASGFPGTGSIPLGEQFF
TRBJ2-3,many,TRBV7-2,TRBD2,TGTGCCAGCAGGTCTCATCCCGGGGACTACCTAACAGATACGCAGTATTTT,CASRSHPGDYLTDTQYF
TRBJ2-7,many,TRBV7-9,.,TGTGCCAGCACCTCCTGGTCTAACGAGCAGTACTTC,CASTSWSNEQYF
TRBJ2-3,many,TRBV5-6,TRBD2,TGTGCCAGTGGGAGGGCAAATACGCAGTATTTT,CASGRANTQYF
TRBJ2-3,.,TRBV4-1,.,TGCGCCAGCAGCCAAGAAAGGTCGGGAGCGCCCACAGATACGCAGTATTTT,CASSQERSGAPTDTQYF
TRBJ2-7,.,TRBV6-1,.,TGTGCCAGCAGTGACGAGGACGGCCTGTTTCTAATGGAGTACTTC,CASSDEDGLFLMEYF